This is a list of T cell receptor beta chains from one sample in a study of blood T cell repertoires in COVID-19. Generated by immunoSEQ multiplex PCR, the TCRdb table keeps only in-frame clones and is missing some. The sample shows about 79,000 clones, 85% to 90% of them seen only once. The material sequenced was peripheral blood. These receptors all come from a man aged 50-60 years with active COVID-19. The conserved cysteine and the conserved F or W are not part of the CDR3 here. The order of the fields is V gene, J gene, CDR3 protein.

TRBV28	TRBJ2-1	ASSWRLANNEQF
TRBV24-1	TRBJ2-1	ATSGLAGGISYNEQF
TRBV5-1	TRBJ2-2	ASSLDRLAALSNTGELF
TRBV5-8	TRBJ2-3	ASSTLGAQY
TRBV9	TRBJ2-7	ASSVAPGLASEQY
TRBV20-1	TRBJ1-5	SATPGQGEH
TRBV19	TRBJ2-3	ASSIASGSRDTQY
TRBV25-1	TRBJ1-1	ASSEEQKVRTF
TRBV5-1	TRBJ2-3	ASSLRADTQY
TRBV4-1	TRBJ1-5	ASSPRQGWAQPQH
TRBV6-5	TRBJ2-1	ASTRAGGNEQF
TRBV19	TRBJ1-1	ASSTPAGFGTEAF
TRBV30	TRBJ1-5	AWSAGDNQPQH
TRBV18	TRBJ2-1	ASSPPPGQGAYNEQF
TRBV9	TRBJ1-6	ASSVGQINSPLH
TRBV5-1	TRBJ2-1	ASTPGQGADEQF
TRBV19	TRBJ1-5	ASSIKGTGNQPQH
TRBV6-7	TRBJ2-1	ASSYSHVSLRNEQF
TRBV7-9	TRBJ2-5	ASSTGLAELYQETQY
TRBV28	TRBJ1-2	ASSQRVIYGYT
TRBV18	TRBJ1-2	ASSRGDYGYT